Following are 18 T cell receptor beta chains from one sample sequenced in a study of CD8+ T cells in alopecia areata. RNA was extracted and reverse transcribed into cDNA as the sequencing template. Profiled with immunoSEQ multiplex PCR; TCRdb holds only in-frame clones, not every one. Counted here are about 180,000 clones, almost 65% occurring once; the ten biggest clones make up under 2%. The sample in question was CD4+ T cells sorted from blood, obtained at week 0. The receptors come from a human donor with alopecia areata.

This clone showed up just a few times. The chain joins TRBV9 to TRBJ2-2; the D gene is possibly TRBD2 (5 bases). Trimming pared 0 bases from V and 5 bases from J, leaving 11 bases between. From germline, CDR1 is SGDLS and CDR2 YYNGEE. This CDR3 region has 15 residues. The CDR3 DNA reads as TGTGCCAGCAGCGTAGCCGGGATTGGTACCGGGGAGCTGTTTTTT. It is translated as CASSVAGIGTGELFF.

CDR3 coding DNA: TGTGCCAGCAGCTTAGGGCTATCCGGGGAGCTGTTTTTT. The encoded protein is CASSLGLSGELFF. The J gene is TRBJ2-2, the V gene TRBV7-2, with D unresolved. V was trimmed by 1 base and J by 6 bases, leaving 6 bases between them. The CDR3 is 13 residues long. Germline V gene sequence: CDR1 SGHTA, CDR2 FQGNSA. Based on the CDR3 plus reference TRBV7-2 and TRBJ2-2, the full variable domain is GAGVSQSPSNKVTEKGKDVELRCDPISGHTALYWYRQSLGQGLEFLIYFQGNSAPDKSGLPSDRFSAERTGGSVSTLTIQRTQQEDSAVYLCASSLGLSGELFFGEGSRLTVL.

This sequence joins TRBV29-1 and TRBJ2-1, with D hard to call. Between the trimmed V and J ends, which lost 6 bases and 0 bases, there was a span of 9 bases. The germline V gene has CDR1 SQVTM and CDR2 ANQGSEA. This CDR3 has 13 residues. In DNA form, the CDR3 reads TGCAGCGTCTCTCAGAGCTCCTACAATGAGCAGTTCTTC. Protein product: CSVSQSSYNEQFF.

The V call is TRBV19, the J call TRBJ1-5; 8 bases are a match to TRBD1. Germline V gene lookup returns CDR1 LNHDA and CDR2 SQIVND (reference sequence). The CDR3 totals 12 residues. V was clipped by 7 bases and J by 7 bases; unmatched bases: 3. The CDR3 loop reads CASKQGAQPQHF. The DNA of the CDR3 is TGTGCCAGTAAGCAGGGGGCCCAGCCCCAGCATTTT.

This chain uses TRBV30 with TRBJ2-1; D is unclear. The germline gives CDR1 GTSNPN, CDR2 SVGIG (reference sequence). The V gene lost 4 bases and the J gene lost 6 bases, with 16 bases spanning the gap. The CDR3 consists of 14 residues. CDR3 DNA: TGTGCCTGGAACAGTGATAACTCACGCAATGAGCAGTTCTTC. Its translation: CAWNSDNSRNEQFF.

This clone came up once. V is TRBV6-6 and J is TRBJ1-2; possible D gene TRBD1, 5 bases. CDR3 length equals 14 residues. In germline, CDR1 is MNHNY, CDR2 SVGAGI (reference sequence). The ends were cut back, 7 bases at V and 5 bases at J, with 17 bases in the middle. The chain's CDR3 is CASKKEGRDYGYTF. The CDR3 nucleotides read TGTGCCAGCAAAAAGGAAGGCAGGGATTATGGCTACACCTTC.

As for this clone: The same CDR3 arises from other DNA sequences in this sample as well. The chain links TRBV29-1 to TRBJ1-5; D may be TRBD1 (6 bases). V was trimmed by 6 bases and J by 3 bases, leaving 12 bases between them. The CDR3 has 13 residues. Germline-derived CDR1 and CDR2 are SQVTM and ANQGSEA. CDR3 in amino acids: CSVAGTPNQPQHF. DNA of the CDR3: TGCAGCGTAGCCGGGACACCCAATCAGCCCCAGCATTTT. The full variable domain, with the rest looked up from reference TRBV29-1 and TRBJ1-5, is SAVISQKPSRDICQRGTSLTIQCQVDSQVTMMFWYRQQPGQSLTLIATANQGSEATYESGFVIDKFPISRPNLTFSTLTVSNMSPEDSSIYLCSVAGTPNQPQHFGDGTRLSIL.

V usage is TRBV7-6 and J usage is TRBJ2-7; 7 positions match TRBD2. There are 12 residues in the CDR3. Looked up from germline, CDR1 is SGHVS and CDR2 is FNYEAQ. After removal of 8 bases from V and 5 bases from J, the junction contained 6 bases not matched to a gene. The CDR3, as DNA: TGTGCCAGCGGCATTGGGGGGGACGAGCAGTACTTC. It encodes CASGIGGDEQYF.

This chain links TRBV2 with TRBJ2-3, with 15 bases that match TRBD2. Germline CDR1 reads SNHLY; CDR2 reads FYNNEI. V was clipped by 8 bases and J by 3 bases; unmatched bases: 9. This CDR3 spans 17 amino acids. CDR3 residues: CASSGLAGGLRTDTQYF. In DNA, the CDR3 is TGTGCCAGCTCCGGACTAGCGGGGGGGCTTAGGACAGATACGCAGTATTTT.

This clone appeared a single time. The V call is TRBV30, the J call TRBJ1-5; 8 bases map to TRBD1. V dropped 5 bases and J dropped 5; count of bases not matched to a gene: 5. Germline CDR1 and CDR2: GTSNPN and SVGIG (reference sequence). This CDR3 comprises 13 residues. CDR3 residues: CAWADRVDQPQHF. The DNA for the CDR3 is TGTGCCTGGGCGGACAGGGTTGATCAGCCCCAGCATTTT.

The J gene is TRBJ2-7, the V gene TRBV7-8; TRBD1 matches 10 bases. The CDR3 is 15 amino acids. The germline V gene has CDR1 SGHVS and CDR2 FQNEAQ. Trimming cost V 5 bases and J 1 base; bases outside gene matches: 5. CDR3 in amino acids: CASSPRTGGSYEQYF. CDR3 DNA: TGTGCCAGCAGCCCCAGGACAGGGGGATCCTACGAGCAGTACTTC.

This clone was recorded once. The genes are TRBV29-1 and TRBJ1-2; tentatively, D is TRBD1 (5 bases). The germline V gene encodes CDR1 SQVTM and CDR2 ANQGSEA. The CDR3 has 15 amino acids. The V gene lost 4 bases and the J gene lost 4 bases, with 19 bases spanning the gap. CDR3 nucleotides: TGCAGCGTTGCACAAAATCCCCGGGACTCCTATGGCTACACCTTC. Amino acid sequence: CSVAQNPRDSYGYTF.

The J gene is TRBJ2-3, the V gene TRBV5-1; D call uncertain. The germline CDR1 and CDR2 sequences are SGHRS and YFSETQ. Trimming cost V 0 bases and J 4 bases, with 18 bases left between them. The CDR3 sequence is 17 residues long. The CDR3 spells CASSLGGLRSGPDTQYF. CDR3 sequence (DNA): TGCGCCAGCAGCTTGGGTGGCCTTCGTTCGGGCCCAGATACGCAGTATTTT.

This chain joins TRBV19 and TRBJ1-2; 9 bases are shared with TRBD1. CDR3 length equals 15 residues. Germline CDR1 reads LNHDA; CDR2 reads SQIVND (reference sequence). Trimming at V came to 6 bases and at J to 2 bases, leaving 7 bases not matched to a gene. CDR3 DNA sequence: TGTGCCAGTAGCCGGACAGGGGCCCTAAACTATGGCTACACCTTC. Its protein product is CASSRTGALNYGYTF. Full variable domain (missing parts from reference TRBV19 and TRBJ1-2): DGGITQSPKYLFRKEGQNVTLSCEQNLNHDAMYWYRQDPGQGLRLIYYSQIVNDFQKGDIAEGYSVSREKKESFPLTVTSAQKNPTAFYLCASSRTGALNYGYTFGSGTRLTVV.

The chain couples TRBV5-1 to TRBJ1-1, with TRBD1 as a possible D gene (5 bases). This CDR3 has 14 amino acids. V gave up 4 bases and J gave up 5 bases, with 15 bases separating them. Germline V gene lookup returns CDR1 SGHRS and CDR2 YFSETQ. CDR3 coding DNA: TGCGCCAGCAGCCCCCGGATCCGGGGGACTGAAGCTTTCTTT. Translation: CASSPRIRGTEAFF.

The CDR3 DNA follows: TGCGCCAGCAGCCAAGATGGGGACTCTTCTTCGCAGTTCTTC. Its protein product is CASSQDGDSSSQFF. The V gene is TRBV4-3, the J gene TRBJ2-1; D possibly corresponds to TRBD2 (6 bases). V dropped 0 bases and J dropped 12 bases, with 15 bases sitting between them. CDR3 size: 14 residues. CDR1 LGHNA and CDR2 YSLEER come from the germline V gene.

This chain joins TRBV29-1 and TRBJ1-2, with D possibly being TRBD1 (6 bases). The length of the CDR3 is 16 residues. The V end was cut by 6 bases, the J end by 0 bases, with 20 bases between. The V gene's germline CDR1 is SQVTM and CDR2 ANQGSEA. The chain's CDR3 is CSVPSGAGIANYGYTF. In DNA, the CDR3 is TGCAGCGTCCCCTCAGGGGCCGGCATAGCTAACTATGGCTACACCTTC.

This CDR3 reads CASSDSYRIAGGFYNEQFF. CDR3 DNA sequence: TGTGCCAGCAGTGACTCTTATCGGATAGCGGGGGGATTCTACAATGAGCAGTTCTTC. The chain is built from TRBV6-4 and TRBJ2-1; 10 nucleotides line up with TRBD2. Germline assignment: CDR1 MRHNA and CDR2 SNTAGT. CDR3 size: 19 residues. Unmatched junction bases numbered 11, after V lost 0 bases and J lost 3 bases.